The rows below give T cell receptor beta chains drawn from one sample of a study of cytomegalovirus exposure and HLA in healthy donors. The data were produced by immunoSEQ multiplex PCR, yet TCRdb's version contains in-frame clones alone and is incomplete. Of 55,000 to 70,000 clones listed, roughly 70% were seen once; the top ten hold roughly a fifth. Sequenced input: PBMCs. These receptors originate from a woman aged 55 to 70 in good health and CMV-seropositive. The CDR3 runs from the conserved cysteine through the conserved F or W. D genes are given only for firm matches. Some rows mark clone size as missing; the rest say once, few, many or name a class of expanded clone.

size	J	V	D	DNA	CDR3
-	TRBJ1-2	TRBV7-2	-	TGTGCCAGCAGCTTATCCGGAGACTATGGCTACACCTTC	CASSLSGDYGYTF
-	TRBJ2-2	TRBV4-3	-	TGCGCCAGCAGCCAAGAGACAGCCCTTCTAAACACCGGGGAGCTGTTTTTT	CASSQETALLNTGELFF
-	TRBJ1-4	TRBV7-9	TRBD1	TGTTCCAGCAGGACACAGGGGTATATGGCTAATGAAAAACTGTTTTTT	CSSRTQGYMANEKLFF
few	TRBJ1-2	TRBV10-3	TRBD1	TGTGCCATCAGCGGACCGGGACAGGGGTCCTATGGCTACACCTTC	CAISGPGQGSYGYTF
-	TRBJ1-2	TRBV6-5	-	TGTGCCAGCAGTCCGGGAGGCAGTGGCTACACCTTC	CASSPGGSGYTF
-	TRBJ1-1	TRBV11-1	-	TGTGCCAGCAGCTTGTCGGGCACTGAAGCTTTCTTT	CASSLSGTEAFF
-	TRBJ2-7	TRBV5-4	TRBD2	TGTGCCAGCAGCTTGGGTGGCGGGGGGGCGTACGAGCAGTACTTC	CASSLGGGGAYEQYF
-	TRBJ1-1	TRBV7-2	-	TGTGCCAGCAGCTTCCAGGGTAACGCTGAAGCTTTCTTT	CASSFQGNAEAFF
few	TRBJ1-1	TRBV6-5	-	TGTGCCAGCTTGGGGCAGAACACTGAAGCTTTCTTT	CASLGQNTEAFF
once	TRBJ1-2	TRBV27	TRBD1	TGTGCCAGCAGTGATACAGGGGGCGCGTTGGAGGGCGCGAATGGCTACACCTTC	CASSDTGGALEGANGYTF
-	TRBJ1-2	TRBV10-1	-	TGCGCCAGCAGTGGGCTGGACTATGGCTACACCTTC	CASSGLDYGYTF